The next 3 T cell receptor beta chains were all read from a single sample in a study of blood T cell repertoires in COVID-19. The protocol was immunoSEQ multiplex PCR, while the TCRdb copy is restricted to in-frame clones and leaves out a portion. This table has some 150,000 clones, roughly 87% appearing once. Sequencing was done on a sample of peripheral blood. The receptors come from a woman aged 45-60 years with acute or convalescent COVID-19.

The chain uses TRBV18 and TRBJ1-2, with unresolved D. The V gene's germline CDR1 is KGHSH and CDR2 LQKENI. The V gene lost 4 bases and the J gene lost 4 bases, with 10 bases spanning the gap. The length of the CDR3 is 13 residues. CDR3 coding DNA: TGTGCCAGCTCACTTGGCGACACCTATGGCTACACCTTC. Encoded protein: CASSLGDTYGYTF. The full variable domain, with the rest looked up from reference TRBV18 and TRBJ1-2, is NAGVMQNPRHLVRRRGQEARLRCSPMKGHSHVYWYRQLPEEGLKFMVYLQKENIIDESGMPKERFSAEFPKEGPSILRIQQVVRGDSAAYFCASSLGDTYGYTFGSGTRLTVV.

The chain combines TRBV7-9 with TRBJ2-2, with a possible D match to TRBD1 (5 bases). Between the trimmed V and J ends, which lost 5 bases and 3 bases, there was a span of 13 bases. The CDR3 spans 15 residues. From germline, CDR1 is SEHNR and CDR2 FQNEAQ (reference sequence). CDR3 DNA sequence: TGTGCCAGCAGCCCCCGCCAGGGTGACACCGGGGAGCTGTTTTTT. It yields the protein CASSPRQGDTGELFF. Combining the CDR3 with reference TRBV7-9 and TRBJ2-2 gives the whole variable domain DTGVSQNPRHKITKRGQNVTFRCDPISEHNRLYWYRQTLGQGPEFLTYFQNEAQLEKSRLLSDRFSAERPKGSFSTLEIQRTEQGDSAMYLCASSPRQGDTGELFFGEGSRLTVL.

The chain employs TRBV18 and TRBJ1-5, with D possibly matching TRBD1 (6 bases). V was shortened by 3 bases and J by 0 bases, with 9 bases between the two germline ends. The germline gives CDR1 KGHSH, CDR2 LQKENI. There are 15 residues in the CDR3. In DNA form, the CDR3 reads TGTGCCAGCTCACCGACAGGATATAGCAATCAGCCCCAGCATTTT. It specifies CASSPTGYSNQPQHF.